A selection of T cell receptor beta chains follows, all from one sample in a study of post-analysis software for immune sequencing data. A single record per CDR3 protein comes from TCRdb applying MiXCR to the PCR reads. The sample includes 150,000 to 200,000 distinct CDR3 sequences, 30% of them seen just once. Sequencing was performed on blood. The origin of the receptors is a girl aged 10-17 years with multiple sclerosis. The CDR3 runs from the conserved cysteine through the conserved F or W. A D gene is named only where the DNA matches it firmly. Only some rows state a clone size, as once, few, many or a class for expanded clones.

>NA|NA|TRBV28|TRBJ1-2
CASRARGYTF
TGTGCCAGCAGAGCCCGCGGCTACACCTTC
>few|TRBD2|TRBV2|TRBJ2-1
CASSVRNPGLAGGLGFF
TGTGCCAGCAGTGTCCGGAATCCGGGACTAGCGGGAGGGTTGGGGTTCTTC
>NA|NA|TRBV18|TRBJ2-2
CASSPGLNTGELFF
TGTGCCAGCTCACCAGGCTTGAACACCGGGGAGCTGTTTTTT
>NA|TRBD2|TRBV6-5|TRBJ2-5
CASSSTAGGTGETQYF
TGTGCCAGCAGTTCAACAGCGGGAGGGACGGGGGAGACCCAGTACTTC
>NA|NA|TRBV15|TRBJ2-2
CATSRDSWNTGELFF
TGTGCCACCAGCAGAGATTCTTGGAACACCGGGGAGCTGTTTTTT
>NA|NA|TRBV5-1|TRBJ2-2
CASSLTRQTGELFF
TGCGCCAGCAGCTTGACACGGCAGACCGGGGAGCTGTTTTTT
>NA|NA|TRBV5-1|TRBJ1-2
CASSTGTYGYTF
TGCGCCAGCAGCACAGGGACCTATGGCTACACCTTC
>many|TRBD2|TRBV10-2|TRBJ2-1
CASRSLAGVKRTYNEQFF
TGCGCCAGCAGGTCTCTAGCGGGAGTCAAAAGGACATACAATGAGCAGTTCTTC
>NA|NA|TRBV4-2|TRBJ2-1
CASSQTDSPAQFF
TGTGCCAGCAGCCAGACAGACAGCCCAGCCCAGTTCTTC
>NA|NA|TRBV30|TRBJ2-1
CAWDTSPAGEQFF
TGTGCCTGGGATACTAGTCCGGCGGGGGAGCAGTTCTTC
>few|NA|TRBV3-1|TRBJ2-4
CASSPRETAAKNIQYF
TGTGCCAGCAGCCCCAGGGAAACAGCAGCCAAAAACATTCAGTACTTC
>NA|NA|TRBV20-1|TRBJ1-5
CSAPDGEEGNQPQHF
TGCAGTGCCCCGGACGGAGAGGAGGGCAATCAGCCCCAGCATTTT
>many|TRBD1|TRBV6-6|TRBJ1-2
CASSFSTGTVGLGYTF
TGTGCCAGCAGTTTCTCGACCGGGACAGTCGGGCTAGGCTACACCTTC
>NA|NA|TRBV6-1|TRBJ2-6
CASSANRLSGANVLTF
TGTGCCAGCAGTGCCAACAGGCTCTCTGGGGCCAACGTCCTGACTTTC
>NA|TRBD1|TRBV27|TRBJ1-4
CASGTWDSACPDEKLFF
TGTGCCAGCGGGACATGGGACAGTGCCTGTCCTGATGAAAAACTGTTTTTT
>many|NA|TRBV6-6|TRBJ2-7
CASSLGADFEQYF
TGTGCCAGCAGTTTAGGGGCAGACTTCGAGCAGTACTTC
>many|NA|TRBV7-9|TRBJ2-3
CASSLEGFADTQYF
TGTGCCAGCAGCTTAGAGGGTTTCGCAGATACGCAGTATTTT